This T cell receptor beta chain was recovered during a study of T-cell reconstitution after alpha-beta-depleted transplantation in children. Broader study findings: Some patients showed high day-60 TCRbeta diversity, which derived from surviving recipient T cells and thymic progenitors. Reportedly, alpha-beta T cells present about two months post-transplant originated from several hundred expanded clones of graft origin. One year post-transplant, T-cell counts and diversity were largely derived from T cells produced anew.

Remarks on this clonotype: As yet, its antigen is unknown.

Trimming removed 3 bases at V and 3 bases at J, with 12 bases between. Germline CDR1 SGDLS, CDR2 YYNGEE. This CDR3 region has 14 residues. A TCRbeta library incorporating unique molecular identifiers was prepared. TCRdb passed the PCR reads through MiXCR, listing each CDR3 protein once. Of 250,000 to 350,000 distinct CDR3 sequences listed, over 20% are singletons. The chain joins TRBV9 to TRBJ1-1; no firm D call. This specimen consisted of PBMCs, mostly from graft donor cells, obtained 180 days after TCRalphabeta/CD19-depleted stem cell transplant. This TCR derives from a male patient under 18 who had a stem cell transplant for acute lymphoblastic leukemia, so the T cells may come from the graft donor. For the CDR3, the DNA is TGTGCCAGCAGCGGTCAGGAGAAGCACACTGAAGCTTTCTTT. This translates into CASSGQEKHTEAFF.